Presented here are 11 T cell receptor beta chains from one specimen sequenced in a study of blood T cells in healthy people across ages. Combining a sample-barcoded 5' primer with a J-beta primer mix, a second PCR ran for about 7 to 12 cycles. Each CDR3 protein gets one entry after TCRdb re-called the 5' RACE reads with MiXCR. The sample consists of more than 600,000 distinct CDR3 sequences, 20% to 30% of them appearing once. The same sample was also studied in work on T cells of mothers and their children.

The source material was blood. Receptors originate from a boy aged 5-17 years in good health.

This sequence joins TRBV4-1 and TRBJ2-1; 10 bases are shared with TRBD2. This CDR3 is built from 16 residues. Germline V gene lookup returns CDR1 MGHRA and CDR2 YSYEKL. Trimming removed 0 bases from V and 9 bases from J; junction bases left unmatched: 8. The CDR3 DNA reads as TGCGCCAGCAGCCAAGAGGTGCTAGCGGGAGTAAGTGAGCAGTTCTTC. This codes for CASSQEVLAGVSEQFF.

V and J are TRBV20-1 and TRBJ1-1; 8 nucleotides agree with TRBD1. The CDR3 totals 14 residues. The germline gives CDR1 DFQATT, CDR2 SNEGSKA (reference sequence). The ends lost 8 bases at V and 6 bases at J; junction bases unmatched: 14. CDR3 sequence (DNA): TGCAGTCCTTGGGGTAGGCAGGGGGCCGCTGAAGCTTTCTTT. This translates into CSPWGRQGAAEAFF.

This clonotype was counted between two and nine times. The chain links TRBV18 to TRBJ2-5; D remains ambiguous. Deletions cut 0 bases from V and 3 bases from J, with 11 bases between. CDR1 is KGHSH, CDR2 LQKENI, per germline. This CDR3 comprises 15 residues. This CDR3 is CASSPPRDGKETQYF. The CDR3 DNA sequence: TGTGCCAGCTCACCACCACGAGACGGAAAAGAGACCCAGTACTTC.

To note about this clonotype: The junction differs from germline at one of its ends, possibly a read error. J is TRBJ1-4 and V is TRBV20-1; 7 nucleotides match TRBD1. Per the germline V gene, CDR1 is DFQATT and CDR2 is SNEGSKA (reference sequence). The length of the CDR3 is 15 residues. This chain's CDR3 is CSATARDRSNEKLSF. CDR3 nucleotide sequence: TGCAGTGCTACAGCGAGGGACAGATCTAATGAAAAACTGTCCTTT.

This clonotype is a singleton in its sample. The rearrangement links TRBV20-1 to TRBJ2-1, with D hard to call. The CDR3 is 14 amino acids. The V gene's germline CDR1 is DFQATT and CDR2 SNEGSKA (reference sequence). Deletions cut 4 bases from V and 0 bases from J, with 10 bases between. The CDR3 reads CSAKTLYSYNEQFF. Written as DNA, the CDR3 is TGCAGTGCTAAAACGCTTTACTCCTACAATGAGCAGTTCTTC.

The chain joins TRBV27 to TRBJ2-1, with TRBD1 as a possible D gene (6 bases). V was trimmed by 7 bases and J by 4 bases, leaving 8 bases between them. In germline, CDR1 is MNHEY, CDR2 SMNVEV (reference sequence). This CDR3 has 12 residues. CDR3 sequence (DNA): TGTGCCAGCACCGGACAGTACAATGAGCAGTTCTTC. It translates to CASTGQYNEQFF.

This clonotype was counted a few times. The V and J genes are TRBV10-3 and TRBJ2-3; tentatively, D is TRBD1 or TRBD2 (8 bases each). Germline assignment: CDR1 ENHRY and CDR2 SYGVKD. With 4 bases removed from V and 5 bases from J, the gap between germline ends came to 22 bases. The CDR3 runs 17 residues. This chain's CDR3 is CAISAEQTGAGGDTQYF. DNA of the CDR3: TGTGCCATCAGTGCTGAACAGACAGGGGCGGGGGGAGATACGCAGTATTTT.

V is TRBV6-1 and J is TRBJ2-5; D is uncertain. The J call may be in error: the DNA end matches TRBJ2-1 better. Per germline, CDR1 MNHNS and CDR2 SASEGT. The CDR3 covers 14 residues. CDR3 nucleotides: TGTGCCAGCACCCATCGGGCCCCCTCCGATGAGCAGTTCTTC. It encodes CASTHRAPSDEQFF.

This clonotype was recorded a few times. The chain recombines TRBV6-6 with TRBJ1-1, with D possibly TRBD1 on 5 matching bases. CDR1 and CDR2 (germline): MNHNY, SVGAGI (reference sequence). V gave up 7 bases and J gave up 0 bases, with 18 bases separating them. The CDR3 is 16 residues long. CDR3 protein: CASISGFHTMNTEAFF. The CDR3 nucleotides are TGTGCCAGCATTTCAGGGTTTCACACGATGAACACTGAAGCTTTCTTT.

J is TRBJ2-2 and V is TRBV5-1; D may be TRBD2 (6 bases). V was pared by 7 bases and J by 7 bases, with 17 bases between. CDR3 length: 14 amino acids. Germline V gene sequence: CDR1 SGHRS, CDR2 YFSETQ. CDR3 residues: CASRRAGSNGELFF. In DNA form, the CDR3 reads TGCGCCAGCCGCCGTGCGGGATCGAACGGGGAGCTGTTTTTT.

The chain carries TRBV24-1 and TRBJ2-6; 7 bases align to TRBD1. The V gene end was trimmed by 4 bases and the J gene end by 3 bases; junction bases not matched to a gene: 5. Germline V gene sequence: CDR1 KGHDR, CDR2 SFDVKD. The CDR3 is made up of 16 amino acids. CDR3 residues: CATSDPTGFGANVLTF. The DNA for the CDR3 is TGTGCCACCAGTGACCCGACAGGGTTTGGGGCCAACGTCCTGACTTTC.